Listed below are T cell receptor beta chains from one sample, sequenced in a study of T-cell memory formation after mild COVID-19. MiXCR, run by TCRdb on the 5' RACE reads, gives a single entry per CDR3 protein. This table holds tens of thousands of distinct CDR3 sequences, less than 15% found once. The source material was PBMCs or a T cell subset sorted from them (not recorded which). The receptors were sampled from an adult woman who had mild COVID-19 (a few samples of this study predate the infection). Cell type and time point are not known. Each CDR3 is given without its conserved first and last residue. D genes are given only for firm matches.

>15|-|TRBV27|TRBJ1-6
ASSYWGTTGPNRDLH
>14|-|TRBV12-3/TRBV12-4|TRBJ2-1
ASSPLDSKAYNEQF
>13|-|TRBV7-9|TRBJ1-1
ASSSPGPASTEAF
>12|-|TRBV10-3|TRBJ2-3
AISEEGRGYTQY
>11|-|TRBV20-1|TRBJ1-1
SARVRRNTEAF
>16|TRBD2|TRBV10-3|TRBJ2-1
AIRGEAGENSSYNEQF
>15|TRBD1|TRBV29-1|TRBJ2-3
SVSGLRDRGDADTQY
>15|-|TRBV2|TRBJ2-3
ASSETPQGPSTDTQY
>12|TRBD2|TRBV6-4|TRBJ2-1
ASSATSEHNEQF
>12|-|TRBV6-5|TRBJ2-1
ASSLTSPRTEQF
>11|-|TRBV20-1|TRBJ1-2
SASSGVNYGYT
>13|TRBD2|TRBV24-1|TRBJ2-3
ATSDWGTSVDTQY
>11|-|TRBV29-1|TRBJ2-5
SGEGTRQETQY
>12|-|TRBV7-6|TRBJ2-7
ASSLARGDVEQY
>11|-|TRBV29-1|TRBJ2-5
SVEERTKETQY
>13|TRBD1|TRBV20-1|TRBJ1-2
SARPGTGLNYGYT
>13|TRBD2|TRBV19|TRBJ2-7
ASSTTSGSIDEQY
>14|-|TRBV14|TRBJ1-2
ASSQVAHRDVHGYT
>15|TRBD2|TRBV7-8|TRBJ2-2
ASSLDAREGSTGELF
>12|TRBD2|TRBV7-2|TRBJ2-1
ASSLAGGNNEQF
>12|TRBD1|TRBV29-1|TRBJ2-2
SGSTGTNTGELF
>11|-|TRBV7-6|TRBJ2-3
ASSLVGTDTQY
>13|TRBD2|TRBV9|TRBJ2-1
ASTLSSGGRNEQF
>15|-|TRBV24-1|TRBJ2-1
ATSDNREPSSYNEQF
>11|-|TRBV11-2|TRBJ2-7
ASSVRETYEQY
>12|-|TRBV20-1|TRBJ1-6
SARRVPDNSPLH
>13|TRBD2|TRBV12-3/TRBV12-4|TRBJ2-1
ASSLAGGFRDEQF
>9|-|TRBV24-1|TRBJ2-5
ATGGWETQY
>13|-|TRBV3-1|TRBJ1-1
ASSQGLGGDTEAF
>14|TRBD2|TRBV24-1|TRBJ2-1
ATSATLAAGYNEQF
>12|TRBD2|TRBV15|TRBJ2-7
ATSRDLGGYEQY
>13|TRBD1|TRBV19|TRBJ1-4
ASSDRGQSNEKLF
>11|-|TRBV20-1|TRBJ2-7
SATDTSSYEQY
>11|TRBD2|TRBV7-9|TRBJ2-1
ASSLGGSDEQF
>13|-|TRBV15|TRBJ2-5
ATSRTLADQETQY
>13|TRBD2|TRBV2|TRBJ2-5
ASSGLAGDQETQY
>13|TRBD2|TRBV5-1|TRBJ2-7
ASSPGTSGVYEQY
>11|TRBD1|TRBV13|TRBJ1-1
ASSRQGSTEAF
>13|TRBD1|TRBV18|TRBJ2-1
ASSLGETGSNEQF
>12|-|TRBV6-6|TRBJ2-7
ASSYSGGSYEQY
>10|-|TRBV30|TRBJ1-2
AWRSGNYGYT
>12|-|TRBV30|TRBJ2-7
AWSVGRVSYEQY
>12|-|TRBV5-1|TRBJ2-1
ASSFLGAGNEQF
>14|-|TRBV4-2|TRBJ2-7
ASSHHGGKEAYEQY
>13|-|TRBV4-2|TRBJ2-5
ASSQDFGRQETQY
>14|-|TRBV12-3/TRBV12-4|TRBJ1-2
ASSGAGHGGLIGYT
>12|-|TRBV20-1|TRBJ2-7
SASWSRGAYEQY
>14|-|TRBV4-1|TRBJ2-1
ASSQEWTYEYNEQF
>13|TRBD2|TRBV12-3/TRBV12-4|TRBJ2-3
ASSEHSGRADTQY